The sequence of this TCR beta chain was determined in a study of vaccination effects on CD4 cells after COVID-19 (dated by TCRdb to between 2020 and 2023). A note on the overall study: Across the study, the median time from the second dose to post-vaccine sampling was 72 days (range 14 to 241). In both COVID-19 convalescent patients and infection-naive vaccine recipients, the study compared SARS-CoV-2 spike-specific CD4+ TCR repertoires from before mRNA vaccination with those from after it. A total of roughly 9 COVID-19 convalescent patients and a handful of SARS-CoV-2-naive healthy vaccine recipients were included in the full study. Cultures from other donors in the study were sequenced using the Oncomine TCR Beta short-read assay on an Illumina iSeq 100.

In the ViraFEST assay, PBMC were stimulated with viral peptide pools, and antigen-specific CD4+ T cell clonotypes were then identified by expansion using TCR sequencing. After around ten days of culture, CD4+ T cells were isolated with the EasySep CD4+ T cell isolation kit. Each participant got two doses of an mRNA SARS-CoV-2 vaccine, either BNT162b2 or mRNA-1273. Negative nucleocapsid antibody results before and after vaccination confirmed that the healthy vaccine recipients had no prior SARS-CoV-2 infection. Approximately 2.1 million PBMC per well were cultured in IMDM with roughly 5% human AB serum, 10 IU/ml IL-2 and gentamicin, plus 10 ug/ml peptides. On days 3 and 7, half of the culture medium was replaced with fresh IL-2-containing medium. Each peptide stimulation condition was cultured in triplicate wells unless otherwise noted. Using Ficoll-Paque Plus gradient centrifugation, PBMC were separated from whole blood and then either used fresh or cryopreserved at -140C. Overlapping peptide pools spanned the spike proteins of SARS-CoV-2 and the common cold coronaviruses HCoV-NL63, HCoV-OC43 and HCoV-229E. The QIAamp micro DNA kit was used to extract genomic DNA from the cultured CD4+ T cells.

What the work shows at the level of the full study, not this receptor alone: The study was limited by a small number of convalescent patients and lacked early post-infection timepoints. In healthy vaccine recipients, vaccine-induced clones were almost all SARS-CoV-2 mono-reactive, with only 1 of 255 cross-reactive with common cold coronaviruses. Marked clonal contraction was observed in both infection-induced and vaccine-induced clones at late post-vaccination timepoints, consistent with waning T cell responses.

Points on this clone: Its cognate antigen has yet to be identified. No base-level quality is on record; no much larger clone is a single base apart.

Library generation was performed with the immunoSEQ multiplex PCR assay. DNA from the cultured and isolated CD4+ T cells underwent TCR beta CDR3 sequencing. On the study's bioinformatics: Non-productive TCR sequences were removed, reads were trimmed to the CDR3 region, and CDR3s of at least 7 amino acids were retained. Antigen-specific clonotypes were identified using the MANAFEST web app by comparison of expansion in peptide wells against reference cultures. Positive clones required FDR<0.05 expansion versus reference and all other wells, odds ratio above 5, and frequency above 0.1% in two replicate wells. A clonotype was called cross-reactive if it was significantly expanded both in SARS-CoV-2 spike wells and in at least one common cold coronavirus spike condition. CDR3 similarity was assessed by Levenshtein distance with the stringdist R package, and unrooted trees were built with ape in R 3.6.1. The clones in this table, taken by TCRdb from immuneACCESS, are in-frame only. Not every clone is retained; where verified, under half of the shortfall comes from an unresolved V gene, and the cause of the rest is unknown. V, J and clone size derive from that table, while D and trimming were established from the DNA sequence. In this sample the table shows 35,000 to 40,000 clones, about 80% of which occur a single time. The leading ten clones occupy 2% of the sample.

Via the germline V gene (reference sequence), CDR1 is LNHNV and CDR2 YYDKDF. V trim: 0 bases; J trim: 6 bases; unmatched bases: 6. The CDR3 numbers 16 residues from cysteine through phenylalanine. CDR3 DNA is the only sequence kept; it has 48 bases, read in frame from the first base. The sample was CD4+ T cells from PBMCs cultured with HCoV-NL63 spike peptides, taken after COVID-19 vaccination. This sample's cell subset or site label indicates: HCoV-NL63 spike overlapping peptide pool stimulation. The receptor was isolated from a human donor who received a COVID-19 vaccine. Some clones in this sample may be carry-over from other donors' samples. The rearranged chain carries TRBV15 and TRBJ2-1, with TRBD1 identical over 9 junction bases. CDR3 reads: CATSREQGAIFNEQFF. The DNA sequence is TGTGCCACCAGCAGAGAACAGGGGGCGATTTTCAATGAGCAGTTCTTC.